The 17 T cell receptor beta chains presented below share a single source sample, sequenced in a study of cytomegalovirus exposure and HLA in healthy donors. Vbeta (60) and Jbeta (13) primers were used in the PCR. Assay: immunoSEQ multiplex PCR; the TCRdb copy retains only in-frame clones and omits some. The data show 160,000 or so clones, 70% to 85% seen once. The sample comprised PBMCs. The receptors here all came from a man aged 25-45 years in good health and CMV-seropositive.

V gene TRBV29-1 combines with J gene TRBJ2-1; a weak D match, TRBD1 (6 bases). From germline, CDR1 is SQVTM and CDR2 ANQGSEA. Trimming removed 5 bases from V and 6 bases from J, with 11 bases in between. The CDR3 sequence is 12 residues long. In DNA form, the CDR3 reads TGCAGCGTTTCACAGGGATTCAATGAGCAGTTCTTC. Residues: CSVSQGFNEQFF.

The chain uses TRBV27 and TRBJ1-2; TRBD1 matches at 9 bases. V lost 5 bases, J lost 5 bases, and 6 bases stayed unmatched. CDR3 size: 14 residues. Germline V CDR1 and CDR2: MNHEY, SMNVEV (reference sequence). The CDR3 is CASSTDRGWYGYTF. CDR3 in DNA: TGTGCCAGCAGTACGGACAGGGGTTGGTATGGCTACACCTTC.

J is TRBJ2-2 and V is TRBV15; 7 bases map to TRBD2. This CDR3 contains 13 residues. Trimming took 5 bases from V and 6 from J; bases not matched to a gene: 3. Germline CDR1 is LNHNV and CDR2 is YYDKDF (reference sequence). The CDR3 reads CATSGGEAGELFF. CDR3 in DNA: TGTGCCACCAGCGGGGGGGAGGCCGGGGAGCTGTTTTTT.

This chain uses TRBV25-1 with TRBJ2-7; TRBD2 might be the D (5 bases). Trimming took 1 base from V and 5 from J, leaving 12 bases between them. The CDR3 loop spans 14 amino acids. CDR1 is MGHDK, CDR2 SYGVNS, per germline. The CDR3 is CASSEFGVLNEQYF. The CDR3 DNA sequence: TGTGCCAGCAGTGAATTCGGGGTTTTGAACGAGCAGTACTTC.

The chain recombines TRBV9 with TRBJ2-7; D is perhaps TRBD1 (6 bases). This CDR3 is built from 14 residues. Germline V gives CDR1 SGDLS, CDR2 YYNGEE. V lost 2 bases and J 5 bases, leaving 14 bases between the germline ends. This CDR3 is CASSVTTGFDEQYF. The CDR3 DNA follows: TGTGCCAGCAGCGTCACAACAGGGTTTGACGAGCAGTACTTC.

The CDR3 DNA reads as TGCGCCAGCAGCCAAAGTCAGGCTGAGAACTATGGCTACACCTTC. It specifies CASSQSQAENYGYTF. The genes are TRBV4-1 and TRBJ1-2; D call uncertain. CDR3 length equals 15 residues. V was shortened by 2 bases and J by 2 bases, with 12 bases between the two germline ends. CDR1 and CDR2 from the germline V gene are MGHRA and YSYEKL.

The V and J genes are TRBV7-8 and TRBJ1-2; D call uncertain. The germline V and J ends were trimmed by 1 base and 4 bases, with 10 bases remaining between them. This CDR3 spans 14 amino acids. Germline CDR1 reads SGHVS; CDR2 reads FQNEAQ. CDR3 nucleotides: TGTGCCAGCAGCTTAGACCCGGGAGTCTATGGCTACACCTTC. Translating it yields CASSLDPGVYGYTF.

This clone was observed a handful of times. The chain carries TRBV16 and TRBJ2-7; D might be TRBD1 (6 bases). V was shortened by 0 bases and J by 5 bases, with 20 bases between the two germline ends. Germline V gene lookup returns CDR1 KGHSY and CDR2 FQNENV. This CDR3 has 17 residues. The CDR3 loop reads CASSQSEPGHSGNEQYF. The CDR3 bases are TGTGCCAGCAGCCAATCAGAACCGGGACACTCGGGGAACGAGCAGTACTTC. The whole variable domain, filled in from reference TRBV16 and TRBJ2-7, reads GEEVAQTPKHLVRGEGQKAKLYCAPIKGHSYVFWYQQVLKNEFKFLISFQNENVFDETGMPKERFSAKCLPNSPCSLEIQATKLEDSAVYFCASSQSEPGHSGNEQYFGPGTRLTVT.

This clone was recorded a few times. V is TRBV6-6 and J is TRBJ1-4, with 8 bases lining up with TRBD1. CDR1 and CDR2 from the germline V gene are MNHNY and SVGAGI (reference sequence). This CDR3 is built from 16 residues. With V trimmed by 3 bases and J by 2 bases, 5 bases remained unmatched. CDR3 nucleotide sequence: TGTGCCAGCAGTTATCCACGGACAGGGACTAATGAAAAACTGTTTTTT. Residues: CASSYPRTGTNEKLFF.

V usage is TRBV10-3 and J usage is TRBJ2-7; maybe TRBD1 (7 bases). Germline V gene lookup returns CDR1 ENHRY and CDR2 SYGVKD. Trimming took off 3 bases at V and 5 bases at J, with 14 bases between the two ends. The CDR3 spans 14 residues. CDR3: CAISEAGGTHEQYF. DNA of the CDR3: TGTGCCATCAGTGAAGCAGGGGGGACCCACGAGCAGTACTTC.

The V call is TRBV29-1, the J call TRBJ2-7; weak D call: TRBD2 (7 bases). The CDR3 extends over 13 amino acids. V lost 3 bases to trimming and J lost 2 bases, with 11 bases between them. The germline V gene encodes CDR1 SQVTM and CDR2 ANQGSEA. DNA of the CDR3: TGCAGCGTTGACCGGGGGGCTCCCTACGAGCAGTACTTC. As protein: CSVDRGAPYEQYF.

The gene calls are TRBV18 and TRBJ2-1; 7 nucleotides align to TRBD2. The V gene end was trimmed by 6 bases and the J gene end by 15 bases; junction bases not matched to a gene: 11. In germline, CDR1 is KGHSH, CDR2 LQKENI. The CDR3 covers 12 residues. In DNA form, the CDR3 reads TGTGCCAGCTCGTCTGAGACTAGCCCGAGGTTCTTC. It yields the protein CASSSETSPRFF.

V gene TRBV6-5 combines with J gene TRBJ2-3, with D perhaps matching TRBD2 (5 bases). The germline gives CDR1 MNHEY, CDR2 SVGAGI. Trimming removed 0 bases from V and 2 bases from J, with 12 bases in between. There are 16 residues in the CDR3. Here the CDR3 reads CASSYSFHGDTDTQYF. The CDR3 coding sequence is TGTGCCAGCAGTTACTCGTTCCACGGGGACACAGATACGCAGTATTTT.

This clone is a singleton in its sample. The chain is built from TRBV30 and TRBJ1-1; D might be TRBD1 (5 bases). CDR3 length: 15 residues. Germline CDR1 GTSNPN, CDR2 SVGIG (reference sequence). Trimming stripped 0 bases from V and 1 base from J, with 12 bases between. The CDR3, as DNA: TGTGCCTGGAGTGTGGGACGGACTACGAACACTGAAGCTTTCTTT. Residues: CAWSVGRTTNTEAFF.

V gene TRBV5-4 combines with J gene TRBJ2-1, with TRBD2 matching 12 bases. Germline V gene sequence: CDR1 SGHNT, CDR2 YYREEE (reference sequence). The CDR3 has 15 amino acids. With V trimmed by 3 bases and J by 6 bases, 4 bases remained unmatched. For the CDR3, the DNA is TGTGCCAGCAGCTCTAGCGGGGGGGCCATCAATGAGCAGTTCTTC. Its protein product is CASSSSGGAINEQFF.

This clone appeared once. This chain uses TRBV6-5 with TRBJ1-1; 7 bases fit TRBD1. This CDR3 has 12 amino acids. Unmatched junction bases numbered 5, after V lost 2 bases and J lost 11 bases. Looked up from germline, CDR1 is MNHEY and CDR2 is SVGAGI. CDR3 region: CASSYAGGLAFF. CDR3 DNA sequence: TGTGCCAGCAGTTACGCAGGGGGATTGGCTTTCTTT.

This clone was found a few times. The chain carries TRBV2 and TRBJ2-5; 10 positions match TRBD1. CDR1 and CDR2 (germline): SNHLY, FYNNEI. J gave up 0 bases and V 6 bases, and 4 bases lay outside the gene matches. There are 15 residues in the CDR3. The CDR3 coding sequence is TGTGCCAGCAGGAGGGACAGGGGAAACCAAGAGACCCAGTACTTC. As protein: CASRRDRGNQETQYF.